This T cell receptor (beta chain) was sequenced for a study of CD8+ T cells in alopecia areata (dated by TCRdb to about 2018). Regarding the study in general: The treated patients took part in an open-label pilot trial in which moderate-to-severe alopecia areata was treated with oral tofacitinib at 5 to 10 mg twice daily. Scalp tissue and sorted CD4+ and CD8+ peripheral blood T cells from patchy and totalis/universalis alopecia areata patients and from healthy controls were covered by human TCRbeta sequencing. Patients on tofacitinib were biopsied at baseline and after 4 and 24 weeks of treatment, and several of the patients also had a later scalp biopsy. The RNA source kit depended on sample type: the PAXgene miRNA kit for fixed scalp, the miRNeasy kit for PBMCs, and the RNeasy kit for mouse skin. TCRbeta CDR3 regions were amplified by immunoSEQ multiplex PCR using 35 Vbeta forward and 13 Jbeta reverse primers. In treated patients, disease severity was measured using the SALT score, which gives the percentage of scalp surface area affected. High-throughput TCRbeta sequencing was used to examine T cell clonal expansion in alopecia areata in both the C3H/HeJ mouse model and human patients. Patients received tofacitinib for 6 to 18 months and were then followed off drug for 6 months to check for delayed response and recurrence. Scalp clonality was compared among normal scalp (n=4), patchy alopecia areata scalp (n=8), and alopecia totalis/universalis scalp (n=8). Overall study outcomes, separate from this receptor: Shared TCR sequences between patients were less evident than in mice, which may be partly attributable to HLA diversity in the patient population. Resident alphabeta T cells in normal human skin are also sequenced, complicating scalp TCR repertoire analysis, unlike mouse skin dominated by gammadelta T cells. Because the treated cohort was small and had just a single nonresponder, larger studies are needed to establish links between baseline CD8+ expansion and response. Compared with normal scalp, lesional scalp, particularly in alopecia totalis/universalis, had higher clonality and more expanded CD8+ clones, which suggests antigenic drive. Tofacitinib significantly lowered scalp clonality and the number of expanded CD8+ clones among the top 100 scalp clones. During tofacitinib treatment, many expanded lesional clones remained in scalp and blood, and this persistence may partly explain relapse after treatment is stopped.

A word on this clone: Its antigen specificity is not known. The record has no base qualities; no much larger clone is one base away.

Library preparation was by the immunoSEQ multiplex PCR assay. RNA was extracted from all samples and reverse transcribed into cDNA as template for TCR sequencing. SuperScript III was used to make first-strand cDNA, primed with a 2:1 mix of oligo-dT and random hexamers. Amplification bias was assessed with a synthetic immune receptor repertoire, and residual bias was removed computationally. In the authors' own workflow: After raw reads were preprocessed to remove errors, the CDR3 was defined following IMGT conventions as running from the conserved cysteine to phenylalanine. To get clonality, Shannon entropy was normalized by log2 of the number of productive unique TCRs and the result was subtracted from 1. Scalp TCRbeta sequences were cross-referenced with sorted blood CD4 and CD8 repertoires so that the CD4 or CD8 identity of scalp clones could be inferred. Imported from immuneACCESS, the table was reduced by TCRdb to in-frame sequences with V and J called. These copies leave out some clones; in studies compared against another copy, an unresolved V gene accounts for under half, and the cause of the remainder is not known. V and J calls and clone size come straight from that table; D and trimming were deduced from the DNA. Recorded for this sample are around 200,000 clones; about three fifths of them occurred a single time. The ten largest clones take up 10% to 15% of the sample.

This sample's time point label indicates: 24 weeks on oral tofacitinib. The sample's treatment or condition label is to be understood as: oral pan-JAK inhibitor, 5-10 mg twice daily. Peripheral blood and lesional scalp punch biopsies were obtained from patients with alopecia areata. PBMCs were isolated by density centrifugation and stained for CD3, CD4 and CD8, after which CD4+ and CD8+ T cells were sorted on a FACSAria. Between the V and J ends, shortened by 11 bases and 8 bases respectively, the junction contains 16 bases. The CDR3 runs 12 amino acids, cysteine and phenylalanine included. Only the CDR3 DNA is retained, 36 bases long and in frame from the first base. CDR1 and CDR2 were assigned from the germline V gene as SGHAT and FQNNGV.

This clonotype was obtained from a human donor with alopecia areata. Sequencing used CD8+ T cells sorted from blood, obtained at week 24, from a patient treated with tofacitinib. Rearrangement joined TRBV11-2 to TRBJ2-1, with a tentative D gene TRBD1 over 6 matching bases. The CDR3 region reads CASAMGADEQFF. DNA sequence: TGTGCCTCCGCCATGGGGGCCGATGAGCAGTTCTTC.